Only a few counts were recorded for the clone carrying this T cell receptor beta chain. Its specificity is unknown. Using a J-beta primer mix together with a sample-barcoded 5' primer, a second PCR was run for about 7 to 12 cycles. Each CDR3 protein is one row after TCRdb ran MiXCR on the 5' RACE reads. The data show roughly 2 million distinct CDR3 sequences, just under 50% seen once. This entry comes from a study of blood T cells in healthy people across ages. Germline V lookup: CDR1 SEHNR, CDR2 FQNEAQ (reference sequence). The CDR3 is made up of 16 amino acids. Trimming took 0 bases from V and 3 from J; bases not matched to a gene: 5. Per sample, at least 6 micrograms of total RNA were extracted. The study's findings and limits: Long-lived donors carried more naive CD4+ cells and greater diversity than aged donors.

The specimen sequenced was blood. The chain is built from TRBV7-9 and TRBJ2-3; 8 bases fit TRBD2. This TCR derives from a woman in her forties in good health. The CDR3 DNA is TGTGCCAGCAGCTTAGCGACGGGGGGGGTTACAGATACGCAGTATTTT. Translated: CASSLATGGVTDTQYF.